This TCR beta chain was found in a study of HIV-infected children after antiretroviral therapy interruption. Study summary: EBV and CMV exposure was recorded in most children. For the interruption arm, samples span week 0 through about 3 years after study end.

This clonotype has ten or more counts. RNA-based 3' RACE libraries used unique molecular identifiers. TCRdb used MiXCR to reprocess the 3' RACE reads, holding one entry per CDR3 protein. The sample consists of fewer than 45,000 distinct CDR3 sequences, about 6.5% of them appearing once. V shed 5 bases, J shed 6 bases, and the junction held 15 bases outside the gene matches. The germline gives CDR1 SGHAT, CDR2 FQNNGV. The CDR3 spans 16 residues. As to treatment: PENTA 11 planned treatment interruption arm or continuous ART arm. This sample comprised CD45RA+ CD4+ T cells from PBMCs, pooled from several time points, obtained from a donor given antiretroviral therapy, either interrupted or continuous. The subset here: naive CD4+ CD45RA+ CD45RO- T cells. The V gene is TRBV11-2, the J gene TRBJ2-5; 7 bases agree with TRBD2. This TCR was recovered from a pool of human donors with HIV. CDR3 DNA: TGTGCCAGCAGCCCCCCTTATCAGCGGGGAGAAAAGACCCAGTACTTC. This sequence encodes CASSPPYQRGEKTQYF.